Described below is a single T cell receptor (beta chain) sequence and its context. Its cognate antigen is unknown. A J-beta primer mix and a sample-barcoded 5' primer were used in a second PCR of roughly 6 to 12 cycles. TCRdb called the 5' RACE reads again in MiXCR, with one record for every CDR3 protein. Of about 1.5 million distinct CDR3 sequences listed, roughly 43% were seen once; the top ten hold about 4%. The CDR3 contains 16 residues. J was trimmed by 1 base and V by 2 bases; bases with no gene match: 6. CDR1 is SGHRS, CDR2 YFSETQ, per germline. This sample was taken from a study of blood T cells in healthy people across ages. About the study: The capture of about one barcoded beta molecule per two T cells was achieved by template switching. General study results and limits: Any changes in expanded clonotypes were possibly confounded, as donor CMV status remained unknown. Fewer expanded clones and more diversity marked long-lived versus aged donors.

PBMCs were isolated at a quantity of at least 6 million per sample. The receptor was derived from a woman between 18 and 29 years old in good health. The sample consisted of blood. The V gene is TRBV5-1, the J gene TRBJ1-1; 9 positions match TRBD1. The CDR3 region is CASSLTGTGTNTEAFF. CDR3 bases: TGCGCCAGCAGCTTAACCGGGACAGGGACGAACACTGAAGCTTTCTTT.